The 29 T cell receptor beta chains in this list originate from one sample, sequenced in a study of blood T cell repertoires in COVID-19. The protocol was immunoSEQ multiplex PCR, while the TCRdb copy is restricted to in-frame clones and leaves out a portion. The profile shows 150,000 to 200,000 clones, 85% to 95% of them singletons. The sequencing input was peripheral blood. The receptors here all came from a woman between 50 and 59 years old with acute or convalescent COVID-19.

V and J are TRBV28 and TRBJ2-7; 8 bases match TRBD1. The CDR3 loop spans 14 amino acids. From germline, CDR1 is MDHEN and CDR2 SYDVKM. Losses at the gene ends were 6 bases for V and 7 bases for J; bases not matched to a gene: 11. This chain's CDR3 is CASSSTRDRWEQYF. The CDR3 DNA is TGTGCCAGCAGCTCAACCCGGGACAGGTGGGAGCAGTACTTC.

The CDR3 loop is CASSLAGRSGTDTQYF. The CDR3, as DNA: TGCGCCAGCAGCTTGGCTGGGCGTTCCGGCACAGATACGCAGTATTTT. The J gene is TRBJ2-3, the V gene TRBV5-1; no firm D call. In germline, CDR1 is SGHRS, CDR2 YFSETQ. The CDR3 is 16 amino acids. V dropped 0 bases and J dropped 1 base, with 12 bases sitting between them. The full variable domain, its missing parts supplied by reference TRBV5-1 and TRBJ2-3, is KAGVTQTPRYLIKTRGQQVTLSCSPISGHRSVSWYQQTPGQGLQFLFEYFSETQRNKGNFPGRFSGRQFSNSRSEMNVSTLELGDSALYLCASSLAGRSGTDTQYFGPGTRLTVL.

J is TRBJ1-2 and V is TRBV30, with D possibly being TRBD1 (6 bases). Between the trimmed V and J ends, which lost 2 bases and 2 bases, there was a span of 12 bases. The CDR3 is 14 residues long. Germline V CDR1 and CDR2: GTSNPN, SVGIG (reference sequence). Here the CDR3 reads CAWSPGGLNYGYTF. CDR3 nucleotides: TGTGCCTGGAGTCCGGGGGGCTTGAACTATGGCTACACCTTC.

The chain recombines TRBV11-2 with TRBJ2-7; D is uncertain. The germline gives CDR1 SGHAT, CDR2 FQNNGV. The CDR3 loop spans 12 amino acids. V was clipped by 6 bases and J by 3 bases, with 9 bases between them. This chain's CDR3 is CASSPLGYEQYF. The CDR3 DNA is TGTGCCAGCAGTCCACTTGGCTACGAGCAGTACTTC.

This chain uses TRBV5-1 with TRBJ1-2; D is undetermined. Between the trimmed V and J ends, which lost 8 bases and 3 bases, there was a span of 17 bases. Per germline, CDR1 SGHRS and CDR2 YFSETQ. This CDR3 comprises 14 residues. Here the CDR3 reads CASSSTAEYYGYTF. CDR3 bases: TGCGCCAGTTCCAGCACAGCAGAATACTATGGCTACACCTTC.

This chain joins TRBV19 and TRBJ1-5, with 7 bases lining up with TRBD1. CDR1 LNHDA and CDR2 SQIVND come from the germline V gene (reference sequence). V lost 2 bases, J lost 0 bases, and 4 bases stayed unmatched. There are 16 residues in the CDR3. The chain's CDR3 is CASSISGQLSNQPQHF. Here the CDR3 DNA reads TGTGCCAGTAGTATATCGGGACAGCTTAGCAATCAGCCCCAGCATTTT. The whole variable domain, filled in from reference TRBV19 and TRBJ1-5, reads DGGITQSPKYLFRKEGQNVTLSCEQNLNHDAMYWYRQDPGQGLRLIYYSQIVNDFQKGDIAEGYSVSREKKESFPLTVTSAQKNPTAFYLCASSISGQLSNQPQHFGDGTRLSIL.

The chain combines TRBV5-1 with TRBJ1-5; 8 nucleotides match TRBD1. CDR1 and CDR2 from the germline V gene are SGHRS and YFSETQ. The CDR3 runs 15 residues. V trimming: 4 bases; J trimming: 7 bases; junction bases outside the gene matches: 10. CDR3 DNA sequence: TGCGCCAGCAGCCCCGATGGACAGGGCGGACAGCCCCAGCATTTT. As protein: CASSPDGQGGQPQHF.

As concerns this clone: Other DNA variants within this sample encode the same CDR3. The chain is built from TRBV4-2 and TRBJ1-2; 10 bases map to TRBD1. Germline V gene sequence: CDR1 LGHNA, CDR2 YNFKEQ. J was trimmed by 4 bases and V by 3 bases; bases with no gene match: 2. CDR3 size: 14 residues. CDR3 loop: CASSQGQGTYGYTF. As DNA, the CDR3 is TGTGCCAGCAGCCAGGGACAGGGGACCTATGGCTACACCTTC.

The V and J genes are TRBV9 and TRBJ1-2; the D gene is possibly TRBD1 (6 bases). The CDR3 has 17 residues. V gave up 0 bases and J gave up 0 bases, with 15 bases separating them. Germline values: CDR1 SGDLS, CDR2 YYNGEE. The CDR3 loop is CASSVVPDRTSNYGYTF. The CDR3 coding sequence is TGTGCCAGCAGCGTAGTACCCGACAGGACTTCTAACTATGGCTACACCTTC.

J is TRBJ1-6 and V is TRBV7-6; a weak D match, TRBD1 (5 bases). Trimming left V 2 bases short and J 3 bases short, with 14 bases between. The length of the CDR3 is 17 residues. CDR1 is SGHVS, CDR2 FNYEAQ, per germline. The CDR3 sequence: CASSLTDKNRYNSPLHF. The DNA for the CDR3 is TGTGCCAGCAGCTTAACGGACAAGAACCGCTATAATTCACCCCTCCACTTT.

The V call is TRBV7-9, the J call TRBJ1-2; 10 bases align to TRBD1. This CDR3 region has 15 residues. Per the germline V gene, CDR1 is SEHNR and CDR2 is FQNEAQ (reference sequence). J lost 3 bases, V lost 3 bases, and 4 bases had no gene match. The CDR3 DNA reads TGTGCCAGCAGCTTCCCCGGGACAGGGGACTATGGCTACACCTTC. It translates to CASSFPGTGDYGYTF.

The gene calls are TRBV7-9 and TRBJ2-1; 11 bases are a match to TRBD1. Trimming removed 5 bases from V and 7 bases from J; junction bases left unmatched: 13. The CDR3 length is 17 residues. Germline V gene sequence: CDR1 SEHNR, CDR2 FQNEAQ (reference sequence). CDR3 residues: CASSPLRTGGGLNEQFF. The DNA of the CDR3 is TGTGCCAGCAGCCCTCTCCGGACAGGGGGCGGATTGAATGAGCAGTTCTTC.

Only one count was recorded for this clone. The rearrangement uses TRBV9 and TRBJ2-3; 10 bases are a match to TRBD1. CDR3 length: 18 amino acids. With V trimmed by 2 bases and J by 1 base, 10 bases remained unmatched. Germline V lookup: CDR1 SGDLS, CDR2 YYNGEE. CDR3 loop: CASSVPLGTGVGTDTQYF. In DNA form, the CDR3 reads TGTGCCAGCAGCGTTCCCCTAGGGACAGGGGTGGGCACAGATACGCAGTATTTT.

J is TRBJ2-3 and V is TRBV3-1 (or the pseudogene TRBV3-2); D gene ambiguous. Trimming removed 3 bases at V and 7 bases at J, with 17 bases between. This CDR3 is built from 15 residues. Germline V gene data show CDR1 as LGHDT and CDR2 as YNNKEL (reference sequence). CDR3 bases: TGTGCCAGCAGCCACCTAGAAACCCCACCCCATACGCAGTATTTT. Its protein is CASSHLETPPHTQYF.

The chain has TRBV12-3 or TRBV12-4 and TRBJ1-2; perhaps TRBD1 as D (5 bases). The CDR3 sequence is 13 residues long. With 6 bases removed from V and 10 bases from J, the gap between germline ends came to 18 bases. This chain's CDR3 is CASRSGLPSAYTF. CDR3 nucleotide sequence: TGTGCCAGCAGGTCAGGGCTACCGTCCGCCTACACCTTC.

This clone has only one observation. The rearrangement uses TRBV25-1 and TRBJ1-2, with a tentative D call TRBD1 (5 bases). This CDR3 has 12 amino acids. Between the trimmed V and J ends, which lost 7 bases and 6 bases, there was a span of 12 bases. Per the germline V gene, CDR1 is MGHDK and CDR2 is SYGVNS. The CDR3 sequence is CASNWGGDGYTF. Here the CDR3 DNA reads TGTGCCAGCAACTGGGGAGGGGATGGCTACACCTTC.

The chain recombines TRBV6-6 with TRBJ1-2; D ambiguous. V was trimmed by 0 bases and J by 0 bases, leaving 5 bases between them. The CDR3 totals 14 residues. Germline V gene data show CDR1 as MNHNY and CDR2 as SVGAGI (reference sequence). In nucleotides, the CDR3 is TGTGCCAGCAGTTACTCGCCAGCTAACTATGGCTACACCTTC. This gives the protein CASSYSPANYGYTF.

CDR3 nucleotides: TGTGCCAGCAGCGCAGGGACACTGACTGAAGCTTTCTTT. This codes for CASSAGTLTEAFF. The V call is TRBV9, the J call TRBJ1-1; D might be TRBD1 (6 bases). With 3 bases removed from V and 5 bases from J, the gap between germline ends came to 11 bases. Germline CDR1 reads SGDLS; CDR2 reads YYNGEE. CDR3 length: 13 residues.

The V gene is TRBV27, the J gene TRBJ2-7, with a possible D match to TRBD1 (8 bases). Trimming stripped 10 bases from V and 8 bases from J, with 30 bases between. Germline CDR1 is MNHEY and CDR2 is SMNVEV (reference sequence). The CDR3 length is 16 residues. The CDR3 spells CATSTGAKTGGRKQYF. DNA for the CDR3: TGTGCCACTTCGACAGGGGCGAAGACGGGGGGTCGGAAGCAGTACTTC.

The DNA for the CDR3 is TGTGCCACCAGTGATCCAGACAGGGGCCTCATGGAGCAGTACTTC. This codes for CATSDPDRGLMEQYF. The chain combines TRBV24-1 with TRBJ2-7, with TRBD1 matching 8 bases. CDR1 and CDR2 from the germline V gene are KGHDR and SFDVKD. CDR3 size: 15 residues. The V gene end was trimmed by 3 bases and the J gene end by 7 bases; junction bases not matched to a gene: 10.

The chain uses TRBV30 and TRBJ2-7, with a possible D match to TRBD1 (5 bases). V shed 2 bases and J shed 5 bases, with 13 bases lying between them. The CDR3 spans 13 residues. Germline loops: CDR1 GTSNPN, CDR2 SVGIG (reference sequence). The CDR3 is CAWSWAGNDEQYF. As DNA, the CDR3 is TGTGCCTGGAGTTGGGCAGGGAACGACGAGCAGTACTTC.

The chain couples TRBV5-4 to TRBJ2-3; TRBD2 matches at 8 bases. CDR3 length: 17 amino acids. The V and J ends lost 1 base and 2 bases, in that order; junction bases with no gene match: 9. Per the germline V gene, CDR1 is SGHNT and CDR2 is YYREEE (reference sequence). The CDR3 coding sequence is TGTGCCAGCAGCTTGAAAATGGCGGGGGGCCCCACAGATACGCAGTATTTT. This codes for CASSLKMAGGPTDTQYF.

V and J are TRBV9 and TRBJ2-3; TRBD1 might be the D (5 bases). This CDR3 contains 14 residues. Trimming took 3 bases from V and 6 from J, leaving 14 bases between them. CDR1 is SGDLS, CDR2 YYNGEE, per germline. CDR3 sequence reads: CASSARKGMDTQYF. For the CDR3, the DNA is TGTGCCAGCAGCGCTCGAAAGGGGATGGATACGCAGTATTTT.

This clone occurred once. This chain connects TRBV7-2 to TRBJ1-5; D might be TRBD1 (5 bases). The germline V and J ends were trimmed by 3 bases and 2 bases, with 11 bases remaining between them. The CDR3 is 15 residues long. Per the germline V gene, CDR1 is SGHTA and CDR2 is FQGNSA. The CDR3, as DNA: TGTGCCAGCAGCTTCCGGGGGTACGGCAATCAGCCCCAGCATTTT. Protein sequence: CASSFRGYGNQPQHF.

The rearrangement links TRBV7-7 to TRBJ2-3; 8 positions agree with TRBD1. CDR3 length: 14 residues. CDR1 and CDR2 (germline): SSHAT, FNYEAQ (reference sequence). Trimming cost V 1 base and J 6 bases; bases outside gene matches: 3. CDR3 sequence reads: CASSLGTGLDTQYF. For the CDR3, the DNA is TGTGCCAGCAGCTTAGGGACAGGGCTGGATACGCAGTATTTT.

This rearrangement joins TRBV28 to TRBJ2-3; D possibly corresponds to TRBD1 (6 bases). The CDR3 consists of 14 residues. The germline V gene has CDR1 MDHEN and CDR2 SYDVKM. Between the trimmed V and J ends, which lost 6 bases and 3 bases, there was a span of 13 bases. The CDR3 loop reads CASRLTTGTDTQYF. The DNA for the CDR3 is TGTGCCAGCAGACTCACGACAGGAACAGATACGCAGTATTTT.

This rearrangement joins TRBV6-2 or TRBV6-3 to TRBJ2-1, with TRBD2 matching over 13 bases. The CDR3 totals 16 residues. The V gene end was trimmed by 0 bases and the J gene end by 4 bases; junction bases not matched to a gene: 0. From germline, CDR1 is MNHEY and CDR2 SVGEGT. CDR3 loop: CASSYSGLAGYNEQFF. CDR3 bases: TGTGCCAGCAGTTACTCGGGACTAGCGGGATACAATGAGCAGTTCTTC.

J is TRBJ2-6 and V is TRBV6-2 or TRBV6-3, with 7 nucleotides matching TRBD1. V lost 5 bases and J lost 0; bases outside the gene matches: 4. Germline-derived CDR1 and CDR2 are MNHEY and SVGEGT. The CDR3 length is 16 residues. The CDR3 protein is CASSGDRISGANVLTF. The CDR3 DNA is TGTGCCAGCAGTGGGGACAGAATCTCTGGGGCCAACGTCCTGACTTTC.

The chain uses TRBV5-1 and TRBJ2-1, with 7 bases aligning to TRBD1. Germline assignment: CDR1 SGHRS and CDR2 YFSETQ. The CDR3 loop spans 13 amino acids. The ends lost 0 bases at V and 7 bases at J; junction bases unmatched: 1. CDR3 in amino acids: CASSLGGQNEQFF. In DNA form, the CDR3 reads TGCGCCAGCAGCTTGGGGGGACAGAATGAGCAGTTCTTC.